This T cell receptor beta chain was sequenced during a study of blood T cell repertoires in COVID-19. The length of the CDR3 is 14 residues. The V gene's germline CDR1 is MNHNS and CDR2 SASEGT. With 3 bases clipped from V and 3 bases from J, the junction kept 5 bases outside the gene matches. Measured with immunoSEQ multiplex PCR; TCRdb has only the in-frame clones, and not every one. In the table there are approximately 380,000 clones, around 90% of which are singletons. Donors were grouped by their self-reported clinical history. Cohort 3 recovered donors had two negative PCRs, clearance, or symptom resolution.

J is TRBJ2-7 and V is TRBV6-1; 7 nucleotides align to TRBD1. Sequencing input: PBMCs or T cells enriched from blood (not recorded which). This clonotype was obtained from a woman under 30 who had recovered from COVID-19. CDR3 sequence reads: CASSEKDRSYEQYF. CDR3 nucleotide sequence: TGTGCCAGCAGTGAGAAGGACAGGAGCTACGAGCAGTACTTC.